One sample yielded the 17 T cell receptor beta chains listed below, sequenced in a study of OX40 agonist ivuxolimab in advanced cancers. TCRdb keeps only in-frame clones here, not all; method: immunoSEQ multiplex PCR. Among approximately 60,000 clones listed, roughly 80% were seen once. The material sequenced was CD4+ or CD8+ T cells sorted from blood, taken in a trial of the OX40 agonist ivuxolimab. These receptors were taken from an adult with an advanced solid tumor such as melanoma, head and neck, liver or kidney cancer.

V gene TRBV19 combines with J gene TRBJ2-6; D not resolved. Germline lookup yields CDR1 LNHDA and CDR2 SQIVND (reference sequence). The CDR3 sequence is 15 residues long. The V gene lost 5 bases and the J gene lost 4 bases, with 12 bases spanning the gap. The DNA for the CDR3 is TGTGCCAGTAGTGTCCAAGGAGAAGGGGCCAACGTCCTGACTTTC. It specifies CASSVQGEGANVLTF.

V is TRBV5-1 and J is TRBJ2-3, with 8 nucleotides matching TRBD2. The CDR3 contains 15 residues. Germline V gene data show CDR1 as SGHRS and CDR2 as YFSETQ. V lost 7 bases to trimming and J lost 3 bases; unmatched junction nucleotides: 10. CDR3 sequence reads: CASGSAGDVTDTQYF. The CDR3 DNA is TGCGCCAGCGGATCAGCGGGAGACGTAACAGATACGCAGTATTTT.

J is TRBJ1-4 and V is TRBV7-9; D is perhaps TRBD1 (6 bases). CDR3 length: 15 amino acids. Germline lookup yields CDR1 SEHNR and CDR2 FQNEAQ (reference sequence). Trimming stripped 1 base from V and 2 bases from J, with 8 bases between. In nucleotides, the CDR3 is TGTGCCAGCAGCTTAGATCAGGGGACTAATGAAAAACTGTTTTTT. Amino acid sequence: CASSLDQGTNEKLFF.

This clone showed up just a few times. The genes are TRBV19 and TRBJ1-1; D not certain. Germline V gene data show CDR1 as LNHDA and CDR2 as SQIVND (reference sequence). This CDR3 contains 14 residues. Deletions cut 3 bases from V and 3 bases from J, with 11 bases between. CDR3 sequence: CASSMTRPDTEAFF. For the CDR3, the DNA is TGTGCCAGTAGTATGACTAGACCCGACACTGAAGCTTTCTTT.

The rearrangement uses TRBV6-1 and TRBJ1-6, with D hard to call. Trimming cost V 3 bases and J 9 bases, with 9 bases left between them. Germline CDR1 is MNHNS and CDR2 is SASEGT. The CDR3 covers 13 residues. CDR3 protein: CASSEAPSSPLHF. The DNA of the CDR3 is TGTGCCAGCAGTGAGGCACCTAGTTCACCCCTCCACTTT.

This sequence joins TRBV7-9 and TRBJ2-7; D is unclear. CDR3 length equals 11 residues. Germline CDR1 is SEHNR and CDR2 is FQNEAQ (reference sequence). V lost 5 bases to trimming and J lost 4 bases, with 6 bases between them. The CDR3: CASSPAYEQYF. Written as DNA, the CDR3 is TGTGCCAGCAGCCCCGCTTACGAGCAGTACTTC.

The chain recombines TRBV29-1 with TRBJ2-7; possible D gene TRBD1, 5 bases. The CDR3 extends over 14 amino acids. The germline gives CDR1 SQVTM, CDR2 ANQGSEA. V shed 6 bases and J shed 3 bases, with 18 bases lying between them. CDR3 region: CSVKTWGQVYEQYF. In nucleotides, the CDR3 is TGCAGCGTCAAAACCTGGGGCCAGGTCTACGAGCAGTACTTC.

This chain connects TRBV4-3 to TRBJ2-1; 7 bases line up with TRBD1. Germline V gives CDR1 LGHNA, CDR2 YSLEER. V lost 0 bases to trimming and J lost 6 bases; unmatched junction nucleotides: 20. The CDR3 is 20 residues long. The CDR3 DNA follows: TGCGCCAGCAGCCAAGATCTGGCAGGGGGATGGGGCAAAGCTCGCAATGAGCAGTTCTTC. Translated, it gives CASSQDLAGGWGKARNEQFF.

Written as DNA, the CDR3 is TGCGCCAGCAGCTTGGCCTTCGACGGGGCGCAAGGAGAGACCCAGTACTTC. Amino acids: CASSLAFDGAQGETQYF. The chain uses TRBV5-1 and TRBJ2-5; D is possibly TRBD1 or TRBD2 (5 bases each). V lost 0 bases, J lost 4 bases, and 19 bases lay in between. The germline gives CDR1 SGHRS, CDR2 YFSETQ. The CDR3 contains 17 residues.

The DNA of the CDR3 is TGTGCCAGCTCACGGGACAGGGTTACCTACAATGAGCAGTTCTTC. The encoded protein is CASSRDRVTYNEQFF. The chain couples TRBV18 to TRBJ2-1, with TRBD1 matching 9 bases. The CDR3 is 15 amino acids. Trimming removed 4 bases from V and 2 bases from J; junction bases left unmatched: 3. Germline V gene lookup returns CDR1 KGHSH and CDR2 LQKENI.

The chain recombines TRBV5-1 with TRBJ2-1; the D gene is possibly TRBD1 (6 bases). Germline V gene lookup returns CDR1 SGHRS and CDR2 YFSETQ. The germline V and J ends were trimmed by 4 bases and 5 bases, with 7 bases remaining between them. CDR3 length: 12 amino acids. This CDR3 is CASSRDNNEQFF. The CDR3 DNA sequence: TGCGCCAGCAGCCGGGACAACAATGAGCAGTTCTTC.

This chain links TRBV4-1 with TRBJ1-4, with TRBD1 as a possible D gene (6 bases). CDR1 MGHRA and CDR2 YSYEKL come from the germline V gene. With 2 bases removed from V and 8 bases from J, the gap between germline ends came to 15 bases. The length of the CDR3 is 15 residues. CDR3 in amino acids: CASSQPNRVGEKLFF. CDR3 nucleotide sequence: TGCGCCAGCAGCCAACCTAACAGGGTCGGGGAAAAACTGTTTTTT.

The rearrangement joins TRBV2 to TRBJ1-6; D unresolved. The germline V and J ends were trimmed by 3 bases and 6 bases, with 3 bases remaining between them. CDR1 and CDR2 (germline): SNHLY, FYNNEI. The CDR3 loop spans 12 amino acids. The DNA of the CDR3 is TGTGCCAGCAGTGATGGTAATTCACCCCTCCACTTT. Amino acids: CASSDGNSPLHF.

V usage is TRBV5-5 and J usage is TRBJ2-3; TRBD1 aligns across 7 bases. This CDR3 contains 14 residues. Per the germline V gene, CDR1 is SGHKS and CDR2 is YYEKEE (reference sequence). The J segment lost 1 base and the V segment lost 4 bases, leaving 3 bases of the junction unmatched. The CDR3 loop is CASSHGQGTDTQYF. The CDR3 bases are TGTGCCAGCAGCCACGGACAGGGCACAGATACGCAGTATTTT.

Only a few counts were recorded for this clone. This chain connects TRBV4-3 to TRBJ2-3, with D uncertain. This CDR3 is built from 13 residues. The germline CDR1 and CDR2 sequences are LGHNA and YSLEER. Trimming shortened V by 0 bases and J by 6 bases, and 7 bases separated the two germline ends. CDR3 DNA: TGCGCCAGCAGCCAAGAGTTATGGGATACGCAGTATTTT. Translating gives CASSQELWDTQYF.

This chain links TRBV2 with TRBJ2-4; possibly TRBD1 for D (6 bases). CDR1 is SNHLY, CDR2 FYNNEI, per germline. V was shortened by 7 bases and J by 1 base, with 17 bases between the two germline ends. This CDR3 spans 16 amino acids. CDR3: CASTEGVSKAKNIQYF. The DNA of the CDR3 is TGTGCCAGCACCGAGGGGGTCTCCAAGGCCAAAAACATTCAGTACTTC.

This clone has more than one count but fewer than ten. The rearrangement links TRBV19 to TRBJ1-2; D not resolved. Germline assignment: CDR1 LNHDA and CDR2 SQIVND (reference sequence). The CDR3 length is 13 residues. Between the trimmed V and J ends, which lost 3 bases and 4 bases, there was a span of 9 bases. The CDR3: CASSMIDFYGYTF. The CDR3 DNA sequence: TGTGCCAGTAGTATGATAGATTTCTATGGCTACACCTTC.